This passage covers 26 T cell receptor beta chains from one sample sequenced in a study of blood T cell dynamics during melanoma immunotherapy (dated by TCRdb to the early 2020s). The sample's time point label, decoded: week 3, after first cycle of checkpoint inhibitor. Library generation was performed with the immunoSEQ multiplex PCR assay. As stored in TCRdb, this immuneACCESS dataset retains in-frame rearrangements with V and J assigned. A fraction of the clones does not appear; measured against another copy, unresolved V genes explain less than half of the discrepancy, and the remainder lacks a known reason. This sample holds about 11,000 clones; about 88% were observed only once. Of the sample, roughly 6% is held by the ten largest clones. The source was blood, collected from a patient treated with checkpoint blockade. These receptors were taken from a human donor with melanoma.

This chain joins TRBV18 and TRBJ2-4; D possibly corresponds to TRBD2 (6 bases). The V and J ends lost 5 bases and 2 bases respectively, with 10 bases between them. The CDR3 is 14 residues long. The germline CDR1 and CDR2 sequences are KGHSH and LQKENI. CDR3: CASSGGSTKNIQYF. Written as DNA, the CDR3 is TGTGCCAGCTCAGGGGGGTCAACCAAAAACATTCAGTACTTC.

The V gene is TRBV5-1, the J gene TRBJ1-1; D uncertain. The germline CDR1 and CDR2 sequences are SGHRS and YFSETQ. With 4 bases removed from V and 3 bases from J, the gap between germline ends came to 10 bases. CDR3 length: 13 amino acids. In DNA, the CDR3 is TGCGCCAGCAGCCGGATGGCAGACACTGAAGCTTTCTTT. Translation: CASSRMADTEAFF.

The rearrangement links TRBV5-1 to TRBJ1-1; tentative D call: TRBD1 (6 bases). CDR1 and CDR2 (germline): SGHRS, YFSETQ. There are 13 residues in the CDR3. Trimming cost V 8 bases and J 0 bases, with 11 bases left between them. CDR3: CASNRGVNTEAFF. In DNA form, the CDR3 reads TGCGCCAGTAATAGGGGGGTGAACACTGAAGCTTTCTTT.

The CDR3 DNA is TGTGCCAGCTCACCCGGGGTCGGGCAAGAGACCCAGTACTTC. This gives the protein CASSPGVGQETQYF. The V and J genes are TRBV18 and TRBJ2-5; D might be TRBD2 (5 bases). V was cut by 3 bases and J by 2 bases, with 10 bases left in between. The germline CDR1 and CDR2 sequences are KGHSH and LQKENI. There are 14 residues in the CDR3.

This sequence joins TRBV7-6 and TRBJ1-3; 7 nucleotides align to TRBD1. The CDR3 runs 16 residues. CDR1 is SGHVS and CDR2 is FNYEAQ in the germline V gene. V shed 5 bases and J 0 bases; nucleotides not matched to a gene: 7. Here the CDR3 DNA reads TGTGCCAGCAGCCCAACACAGGGGACCTCTGGAAACACCATATATTTT. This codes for CASSPTQGTSGNTIYF.

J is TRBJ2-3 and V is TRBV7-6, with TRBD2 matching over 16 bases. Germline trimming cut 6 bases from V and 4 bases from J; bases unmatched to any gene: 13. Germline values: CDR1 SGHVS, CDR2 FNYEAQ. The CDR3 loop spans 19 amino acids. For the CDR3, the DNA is TGTGCCAGCAGTCATATGCCGGGACTAGCGGGGGGGCCGGCAGATACGCAGTATTTT. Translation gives CASSHMPGLAGGPADTQYF.

The CDR3 region is CASSSPSGGYTDTQYF. In DNA, the CDR3 is TGTGCCAGCAGCTCCCCGTCGGGGGGTTACACAGATACGCAGTATTTT. The chain carries TRBV7-8 and TRBJ2-3; 7 positions match TRBD2. With 4 bases clipped from V and 2 bases from J, the junction kept 9 bases outside the gene matches. Per the germline V gene, CDR1 is SGHVS and CDR2 is FQNEAQ. The length of the CDR3 is 16 residues. Variable domain in full (rest from reference TRBV7-8 and TRBJ2-3): GAGVSQSPRYKVAKRGQDVALRCDPISGHVSLFWYQQALGQGPEFLTYFQNEAQLDKSGLPSDRFFAERPEGSVSTLKIQRTQQEDSAVYLCASSSPSGGYTDTQYFGPGTRLTVL.

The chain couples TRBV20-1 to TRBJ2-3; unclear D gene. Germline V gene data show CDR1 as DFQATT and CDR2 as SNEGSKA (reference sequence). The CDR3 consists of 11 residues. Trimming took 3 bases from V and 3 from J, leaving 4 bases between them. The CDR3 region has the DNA TGCAGTGCTAGCGAAACAGATACGCAGTATTTT. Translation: CSASETDTQYF.

The CDR3 DNA is TGTGCCAGTAGGCTCAGGGGTCCCTCATACAATGAGCAGTTCTTC. This sequence encodes CASRLRGPSYNEQFF. The V gene is TRBV19, the J gene TRBJ2-1, with a tentative D call TRBD1 (6 bases). V was shortened by 6 bases and J by 4 bases, with 16 bases between the two germline ends. The germline CDR1 and CDR2 sequences are LNHDA and SQIVND (reference sequence). The CDR3 has 15 residues.

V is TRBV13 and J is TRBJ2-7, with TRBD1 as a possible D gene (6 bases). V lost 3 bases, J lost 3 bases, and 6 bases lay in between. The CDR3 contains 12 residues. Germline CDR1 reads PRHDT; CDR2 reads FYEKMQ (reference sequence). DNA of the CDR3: TGTGCCAGCAGCTTGACAGGCTACGAGCAGTACTTC. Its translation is CASSLTGYEQYF.

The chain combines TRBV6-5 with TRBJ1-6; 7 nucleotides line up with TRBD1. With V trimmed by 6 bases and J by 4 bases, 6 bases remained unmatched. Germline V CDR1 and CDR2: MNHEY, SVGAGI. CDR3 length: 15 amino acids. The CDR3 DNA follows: TGTGCCAGCAGCCAGGGACAGCTTTATAATTCACCCCTCCACTTT. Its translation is CASSQGQLYNSPLHF.

The CDR3 bases are TGTGCCTGGAGTGTACTCAGGCGGAATGAGCAGTTCTTC. It codes for CAWSVLRRNEQFF. The chain recombines TRBV30 with TRBJ2-1; D is unresolved. CDR3 length equals 13 residues. The germline gives CDR1 GTSNPN, CDR2 SVGIG (reference sequence). V gave up 0 bases and J gave up 7 bases, with 10 bases separating them.

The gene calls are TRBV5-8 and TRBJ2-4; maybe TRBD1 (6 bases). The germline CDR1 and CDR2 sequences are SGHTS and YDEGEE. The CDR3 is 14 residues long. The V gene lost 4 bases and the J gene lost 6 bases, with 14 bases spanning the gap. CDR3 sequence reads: CASSPWGLGNIQYF. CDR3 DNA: TGTGCCAGCAGCCCTTGGGGGCTCGGAAACATTCAGTACTTC.

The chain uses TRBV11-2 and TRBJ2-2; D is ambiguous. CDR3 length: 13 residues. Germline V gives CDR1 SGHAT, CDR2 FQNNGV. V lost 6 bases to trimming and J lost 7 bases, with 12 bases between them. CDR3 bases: TGTGCCAGCAGGACCCTCCTCAGCGGGGAGCTGTTTTTT. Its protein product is CASRTLLSGELFF.

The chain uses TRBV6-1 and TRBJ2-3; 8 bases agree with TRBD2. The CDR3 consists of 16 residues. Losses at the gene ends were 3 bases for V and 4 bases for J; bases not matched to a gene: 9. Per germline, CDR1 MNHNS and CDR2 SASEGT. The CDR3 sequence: CASSDLGRGAADTQYF. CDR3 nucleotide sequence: TGTGCCAGCAGTGACCTAGGGCGGGGGGCCGCAGATACGCAGTATTTT.

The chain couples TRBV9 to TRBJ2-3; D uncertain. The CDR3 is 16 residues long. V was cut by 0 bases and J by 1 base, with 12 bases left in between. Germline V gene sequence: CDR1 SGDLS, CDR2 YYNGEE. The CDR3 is CASSVGGRSGTDTQYF. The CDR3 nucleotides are TGTGCCAGCAGCGTAGGGGGAAGGTCTGGCACAGATACGCAGTATTTT.

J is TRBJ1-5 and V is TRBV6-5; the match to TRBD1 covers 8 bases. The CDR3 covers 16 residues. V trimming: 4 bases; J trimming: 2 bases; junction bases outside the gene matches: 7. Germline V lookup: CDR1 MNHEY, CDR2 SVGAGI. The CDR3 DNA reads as TGTGCCAGCAGTTCTCGGACAGGGTGGGGCAATCAGCCCCAGCATTTT. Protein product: CASSSRTGWGNQPQHF.

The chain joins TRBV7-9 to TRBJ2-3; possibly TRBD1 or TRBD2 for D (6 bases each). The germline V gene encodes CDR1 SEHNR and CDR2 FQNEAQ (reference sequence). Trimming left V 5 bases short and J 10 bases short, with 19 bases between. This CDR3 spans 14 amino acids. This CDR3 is CASSASGAQLAQYF. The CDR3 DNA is TGTGCCAGCAGCGCGTCGGGGGCCCAACTCGCGCAGTATTTT. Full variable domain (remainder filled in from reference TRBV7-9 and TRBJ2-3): DTGVSQNPRHKITKRGQNVTFRCDPISEHNRLYWYRQTLGQGPEFLTYFQNEAQLEKSRLLSDRFSAERPKGSFSTLEIQRTEQGDSAMYLCASSASGAQLAQYFGPGTRLTVL.

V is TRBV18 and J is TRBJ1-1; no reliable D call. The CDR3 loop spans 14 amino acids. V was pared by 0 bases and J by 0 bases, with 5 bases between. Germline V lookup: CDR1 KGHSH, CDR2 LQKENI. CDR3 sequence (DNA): TGTGCCAGCTCACCACCCGGAATGAACACTGAAGCTTTCTTT. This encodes CASSPPGMNTEAFF.

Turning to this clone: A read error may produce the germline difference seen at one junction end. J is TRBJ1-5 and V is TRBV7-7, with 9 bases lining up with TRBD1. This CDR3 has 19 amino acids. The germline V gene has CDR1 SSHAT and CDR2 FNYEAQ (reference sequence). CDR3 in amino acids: CASSLPRDREGSRNQPQHF. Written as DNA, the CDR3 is TGTGCTAGCAGCTTACCCCGGGACAGGGAGGGCAGCCGCAATCAGCCCCAGCATTTT.

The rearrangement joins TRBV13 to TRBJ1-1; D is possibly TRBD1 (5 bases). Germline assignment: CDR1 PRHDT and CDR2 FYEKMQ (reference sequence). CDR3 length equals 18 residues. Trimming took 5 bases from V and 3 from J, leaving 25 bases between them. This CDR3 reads CASSPPGRVTFTDTEAFF. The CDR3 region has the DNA TGTGCCAGCAGCCCTCCGGGACGGGTTACCTTCACCGACACTGAAGCTTTCTTT.

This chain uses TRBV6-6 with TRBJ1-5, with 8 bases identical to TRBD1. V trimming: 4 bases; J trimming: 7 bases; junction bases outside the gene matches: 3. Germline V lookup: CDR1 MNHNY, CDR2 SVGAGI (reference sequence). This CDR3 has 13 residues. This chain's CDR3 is CASSSGGRQPQHF. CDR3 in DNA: TGTGCCAGCAGTTCAGGGGGCCGCCAGCCCCAGCATTTT.

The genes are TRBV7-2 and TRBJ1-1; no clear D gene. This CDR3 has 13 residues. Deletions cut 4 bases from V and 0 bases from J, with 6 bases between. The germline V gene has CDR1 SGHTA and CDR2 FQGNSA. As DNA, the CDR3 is TGTGCCAGCAGCTACAGCATGAACACTGAAGCTTTCTTT. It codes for CASSYSMNTEAFF.

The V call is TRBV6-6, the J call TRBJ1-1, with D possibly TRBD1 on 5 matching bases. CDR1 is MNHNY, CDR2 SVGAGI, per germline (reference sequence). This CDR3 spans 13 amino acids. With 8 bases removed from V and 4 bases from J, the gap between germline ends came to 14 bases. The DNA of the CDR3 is TGTGCCAGCTCCCCCCCGGGGGGCACTGAAGCTTTCTTT. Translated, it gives CASSPPGGTEAFF.

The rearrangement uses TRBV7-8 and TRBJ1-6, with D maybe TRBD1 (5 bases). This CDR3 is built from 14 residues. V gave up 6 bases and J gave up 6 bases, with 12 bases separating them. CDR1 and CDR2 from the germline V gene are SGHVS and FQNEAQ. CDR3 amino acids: CASRFDSLNSPLHF. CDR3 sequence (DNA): TGTGCCAGCAGATTCGACAGCCTTAATTCACCCCTCCACTTT.

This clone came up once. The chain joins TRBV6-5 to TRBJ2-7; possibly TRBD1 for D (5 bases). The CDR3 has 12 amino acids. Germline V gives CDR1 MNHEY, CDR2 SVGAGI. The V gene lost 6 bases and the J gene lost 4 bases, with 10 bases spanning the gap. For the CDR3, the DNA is TGTGCCAGCAGGACAGCTACATACGAGCAGTACTTC. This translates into CASRTATYEQYF.